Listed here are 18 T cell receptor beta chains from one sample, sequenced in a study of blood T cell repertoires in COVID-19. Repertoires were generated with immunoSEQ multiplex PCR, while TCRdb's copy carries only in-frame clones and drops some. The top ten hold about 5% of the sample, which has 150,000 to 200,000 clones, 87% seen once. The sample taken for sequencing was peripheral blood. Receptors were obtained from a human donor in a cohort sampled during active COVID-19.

The DNA of the CDR3 is TGTGCCAGTAGTATAGATTCCGGGAGCGGGGAGCTGTTTTTT. Translation: CASSIDSGSGELFF. The chain uses TRBV19 and TRBJ2-2, with a tentative D call TRBD2 (6 bases). V lost 0 bases and J lost 7, with 9 bases in between. The germline V gene encodes CDR1 LNHDA and CDR2 SQIVND (reference sequence). The CDR3 contains 14 residues. The full variable domain, rest sourced from reference TRBV19 and TRBJ2-2, is DGGITQSPKYLFRKEGQNVTLSCEQNLNHDAMYWYRQDPGQGLRLIYYSQIVNDFQKGDIAEGYSVSREKKESFPLTVTSAQKNPTAFYLCASSIDSGSGELFFGEGSRLTVL.

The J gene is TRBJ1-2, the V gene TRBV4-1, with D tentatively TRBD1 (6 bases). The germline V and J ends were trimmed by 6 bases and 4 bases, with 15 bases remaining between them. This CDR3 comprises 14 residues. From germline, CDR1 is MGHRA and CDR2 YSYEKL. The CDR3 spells CASRSPVTGYGYTF. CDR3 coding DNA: TGCGCCAGCAGATCCCCAGTGACAGGCTATGGCTACACCTTC.

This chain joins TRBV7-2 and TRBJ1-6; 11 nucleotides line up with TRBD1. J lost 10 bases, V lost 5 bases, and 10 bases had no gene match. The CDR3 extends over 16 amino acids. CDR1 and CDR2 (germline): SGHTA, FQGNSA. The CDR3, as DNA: TGTGCCAGCAGCACGATTACCGGGACAGGGGGATCACCCCTCCACTTT. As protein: CASSTITGTGGSPLHF.

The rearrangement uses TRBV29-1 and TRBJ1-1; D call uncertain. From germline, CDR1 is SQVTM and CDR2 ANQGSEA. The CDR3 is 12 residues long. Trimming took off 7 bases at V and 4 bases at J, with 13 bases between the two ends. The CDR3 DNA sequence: TGCAGCGCCGCGTATAGAGGCACTGAAGCTTTCTTT. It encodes CSAAYRGTEAFF.

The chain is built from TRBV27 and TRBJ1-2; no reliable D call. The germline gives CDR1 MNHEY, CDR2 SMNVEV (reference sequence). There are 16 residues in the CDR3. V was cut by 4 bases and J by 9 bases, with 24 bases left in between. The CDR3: CASSSLIRGLPVSYTF. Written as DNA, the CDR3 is TGTGCCAGCAGTTCGTTAATACGAGGGCTTCCTGTTAGCTACACCTTC.

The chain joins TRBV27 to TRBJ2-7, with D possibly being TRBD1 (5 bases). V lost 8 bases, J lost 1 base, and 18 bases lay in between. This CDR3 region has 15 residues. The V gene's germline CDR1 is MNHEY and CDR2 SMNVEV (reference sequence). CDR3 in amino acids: CASRLTRAVSYEQYF. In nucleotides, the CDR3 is TGTGCCAGCCGCTTAACCAGGGCAGTTTCCTACGAGCAGTACTTC.

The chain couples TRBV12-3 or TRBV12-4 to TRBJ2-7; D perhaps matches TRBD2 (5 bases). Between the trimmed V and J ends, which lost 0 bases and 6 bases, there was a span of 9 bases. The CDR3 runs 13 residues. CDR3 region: CASSLALGSEQYF. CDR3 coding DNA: TGTGCCAGCAGTTTAGCGTTAGGGAGCGAGCAGTACTTC.

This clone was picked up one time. The CDR3 region has the DNA TGTGCCAGCAGCTCCCTCGCACTGGACTTGTCCTACGAGCAGTACTTC. Residues: CASSSLALDLSYEQYF. The V gene is TRBV7-2, the J gene TRBJ2-7; maybe TRBD2 (5 bases). V lost 4 bases, J lost 1 base, and 17 bases lay in between. In germline, CDR1 is SGHTA, CDR2 FQGNSA. This CDR3 spans 16 amino acids.

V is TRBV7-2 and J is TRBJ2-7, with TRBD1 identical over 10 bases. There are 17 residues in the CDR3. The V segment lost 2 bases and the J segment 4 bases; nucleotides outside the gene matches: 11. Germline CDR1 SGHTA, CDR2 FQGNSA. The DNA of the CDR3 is TGTGCCAGCAGCTTAAGGAAGAGCGGGACAGGGGTTTACGAGCAGTACTTC. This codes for CASSLRKSGTGVYEQYF.

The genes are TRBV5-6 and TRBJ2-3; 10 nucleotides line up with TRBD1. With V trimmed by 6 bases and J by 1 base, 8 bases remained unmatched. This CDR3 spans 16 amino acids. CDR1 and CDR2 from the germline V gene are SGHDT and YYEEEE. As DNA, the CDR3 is TGTGCCAGCAAGCGGGACAGGGGAGGAGGCACAGATACGCAGTATTTT. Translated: CASKRDRGGGTDTQYF.

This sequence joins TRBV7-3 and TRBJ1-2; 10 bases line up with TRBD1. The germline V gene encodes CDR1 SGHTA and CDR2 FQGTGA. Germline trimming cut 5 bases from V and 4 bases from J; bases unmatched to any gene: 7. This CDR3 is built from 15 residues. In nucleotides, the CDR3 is TGTGCCAGCAGCCCCGGGACAGGGGCGACCTATGGCTACACCTTC. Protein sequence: CASSPGTGATYGYTF. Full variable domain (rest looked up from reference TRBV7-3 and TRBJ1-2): GAGVSQTPSNKVTEKGKYVELRCDPISGHTALYWYRQSLGQGPEFLIYFQGTGAADDSGLPNDRFFAVRPEGSVSTLKIQRTERGDSAVYLCASSPGTGATYGYTFGSGTRLTVV.

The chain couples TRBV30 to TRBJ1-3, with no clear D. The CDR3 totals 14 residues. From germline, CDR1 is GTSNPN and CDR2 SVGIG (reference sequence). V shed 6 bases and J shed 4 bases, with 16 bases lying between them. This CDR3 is CACSGRTPGNTIYF. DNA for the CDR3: TGTGCCTGCAGCGGACGGACGCCCGGAAACACCATATATTTT.

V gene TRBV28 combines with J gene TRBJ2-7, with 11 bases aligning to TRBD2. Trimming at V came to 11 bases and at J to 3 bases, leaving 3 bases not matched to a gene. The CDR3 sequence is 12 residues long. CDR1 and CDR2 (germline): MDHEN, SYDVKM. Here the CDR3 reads CAEGLADYEQYF. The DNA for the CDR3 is TGTGCCGAGGGACTAGCGGACTACGAGCAGTACTTC.

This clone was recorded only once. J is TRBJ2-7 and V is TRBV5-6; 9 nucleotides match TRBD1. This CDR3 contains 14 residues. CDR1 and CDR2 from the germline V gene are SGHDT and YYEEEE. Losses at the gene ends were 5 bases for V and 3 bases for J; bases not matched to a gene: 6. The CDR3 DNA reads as TGTGCCAGCAGGCTGGGGACAGGGATCTACGAGCAGTACTTC. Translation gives CASRLGTGIYEQYF.

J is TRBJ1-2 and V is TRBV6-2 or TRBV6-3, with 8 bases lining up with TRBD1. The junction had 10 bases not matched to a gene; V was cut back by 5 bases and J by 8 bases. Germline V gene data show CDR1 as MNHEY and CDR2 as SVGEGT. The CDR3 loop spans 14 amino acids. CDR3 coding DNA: TGTGCCAGCAGTCCCCAGGGGGCTGTAAAGGGCTACACCTTC. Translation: CASSPQGAVKGYTF.

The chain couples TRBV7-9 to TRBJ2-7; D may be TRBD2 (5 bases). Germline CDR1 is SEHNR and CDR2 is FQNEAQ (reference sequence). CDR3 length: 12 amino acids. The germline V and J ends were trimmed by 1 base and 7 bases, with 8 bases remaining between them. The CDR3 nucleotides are TGTGCCAGCAGCTTAGTTCCGGGAGAGCAGTACTTC. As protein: CASSLVPGEQYF.

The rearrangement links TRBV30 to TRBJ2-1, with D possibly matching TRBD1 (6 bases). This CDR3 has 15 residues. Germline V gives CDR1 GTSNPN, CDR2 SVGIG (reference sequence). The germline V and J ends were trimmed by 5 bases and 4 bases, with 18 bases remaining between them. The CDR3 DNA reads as TGTGCCTGGGCTTCCGGGACACCAACTTACAATGAGCAGTTCTTC. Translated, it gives CAWASGTPTYNEQFF. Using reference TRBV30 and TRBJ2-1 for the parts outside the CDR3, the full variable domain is SQTIHQWPATLVQPVGSPLSLECTVEGTSNPNLYWYRQAAGRGLQLLFYSVGIGQISSEVPQNLSASRPQDRQFILSSKKLLLSDSGFYLCAWASGTPTYNEQFFGPGTRLTVL.

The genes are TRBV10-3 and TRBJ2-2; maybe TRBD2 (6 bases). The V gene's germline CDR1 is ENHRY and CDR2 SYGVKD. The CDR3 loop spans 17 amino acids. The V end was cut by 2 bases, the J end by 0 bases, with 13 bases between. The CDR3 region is CAISETPGGANTGELFF. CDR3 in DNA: TGTGCCATCAGTGAGACGCCTGGAGGGGCGAACACCGGGGAGCTGTTTTTT.